These T cell receptor beta chains were read from a single sample in a study of T-cell reconstitution after alpha-beta-depleted transplantation in children. Each CDR3 protein is one row after TCRdb ran MiXCR on the PCR reads. This sample yields fewer than 550,000 distinct CDR3 sequences, of which under 12% are seen a single time; 2% to 2.5% belongs to the top ten. The specimen was PBMCs, collected before TCRalphabeta/CD19-depleted stem cell transplant. All receptors come from a child younger than 10 with inherited bone marrow failure, due to receive a stem cell transplant. Each CDR3 is given without its conserved first and last residue.

>TRBJ1-1|TRBV11-2
ASSLEGGDLYTEAF
>TRBJ1-2|TRBV19
ASRPGPTRSNYGYT
>TRBJ2-7|TRBV3-1
ASSQDFYRSSYEQY
>TRBJ2-3|TRBV6-5
ASSYSRGAGTDTQY
>TRBJ1-2|TRBV15
ATSPWRWENYGYT
>TRBJ2-1|TRBV29-1
SVDGRPRGSYNEQF
>TRBJ1-1|TRBV5-1
ASSLAGASTEAF
>TRBJ2-7|TRBV20-1
SARGSGGLVPYEQY
>TRBJ1-1|TRBV4-3
ASSHPEGITEAF
>TRBJ2-7|TRBV10-3
ATEPGQASYEQY
>TRBJ2-2|TRBV19
ASSHSSQGAIITGELF
>TRBJ2-3|TRBV10-3
AGHLRNTDTQY
>TRBJ2-1|TRBV5-1
ASSRDSPNEQF
>TRBJ1-1|TRBV12-3/TRBV12-4
ASSLRQGFPEAF
>TRBJ2-7|TRBV20-1
SARGEGLFYEQY
>TRBJ2-7|TRBV29-1
SAADRGPYEQY
>TRBJ1-5|TRBV28
ASSLGRQGLSNQPQH
>TRBJ2-7|TRBV5-1
ASSLEGSLVQY
>TRBJ2-1|TRBV9
ASSVYGTSGITNEQF
>TRBJ2-1|TRBV7-9
ASSVQAGAFEQF
>TRBJ2-2|TRBV4-3
ASSQVRTGELF
>TRBJ2-7|TRBV14
ASSQSTSGRLQY
>TRBJ2-7|TRBV9
ASNRGSSSYEQY
>TRBJ1-5|TRBV20-1
SAFNSDRFNQPQH
>TRBJ2-1|TRBV5-1
ASSLQAGLSYNEQF
>TRBJ2-6|TRBV4-3
ASSQDGPGRGLSGANVLT
>TRBJ1-2|TRBV15
ATSRIWPFPNGYT
>TRBJ2-1|TRBV29-1
SGKRDRDNEQF
>TRBJ2-3|TRBV6-2/TRBV6-3
ASSSVGADTQY
>TRBJ2-1|TRBV29-1
SVGTLREEQF
>TRBJ2-1|TRBV24-1
ATSGTQAGGQYNEQF
>TRBJ2-1|TRBV5-1
ASSFPSGDYNEQF
>TRBJ2-7|TRBV5-4
ASTRSPGRDPYEQY
>TRBJ2-3|TRBV3-1
ASSQGTSLSTDTQY
>TRBJ2-5|TRBV25-1
ASSMGAETQY
>TRBJ2-7|TRBV6-2/TRBV6-3
ASSYGLYSYEQY
>TRBJ1-2|TRBV27
ASSLSTGGRNYGYT
>TRBJ2-2|TRBV5-6
ASSGLSALGELF
>TRBJ2-1|TRBV29-1
SVEVLAGVYNEQF
>TRBJ2-7|TRBV10-3
AIRGQGVYEQY
>TRBJ2-1|TRBV15
ATSRGLAGRYNEQF
>TRBJ1-3|TRBV7-9
ASSQTPSSGNTIY
>TRBJ2-1|TRBV5-4
ASSPGHPSSYNEQF
>TRBJ2-7|TRBV7-9
ASSLPAGGNEQY
>TRBJ2-3|TRBV27
ASSNIAGLTDTQY
>TRBJ2-2|TRBV20-1
SASSSGRRNGELF
>TRBJ1-5|TRBV7-2
ASSVLGGSNQPQH
>TRBJ1-6|TRBV7-2
ASSLEGGSPLLH
>TRBJ2-2|TRBV18
ASSPLQNTGELF
>TRBJ1-2|TRBV5-1
ASSPGQGAHYGYT
>TRBJ2-4|TRBV28
ASTTGRSKNIQY
>TRBJ2-3|TRBV19
ASKWGSGSTDTQY
>TRBJ2-1|TRBV19
ASSLGLAGSAYNEQF
>TRBJ2-5|TRBV27
ASRAGGGETQY
>TRBJ2-1|TRBV5-1
ASSGGWEYNEQF
>TRBJ2-3|TRBV10-3
AISESGGGQGATDTQY
>TRBJ1-2|TRBV29-1
SVGTGWINGYT
>TRBJ2-3|TRBV20-1
SARAEPGQGFTDTQY
>TRBJ2-1|TRBV19
ATLQGGYYNEQF